These 2 T cell receptor beta chains came from one sample sequenced in a study of blood T cell repertoires in COVID-19. Here immunoSEQ multiplex PCR was the method, and the copy in TCRdb shows in-frame clones only, minus some. The sample has about 130,000 clones, 86% seen once. The sequenced sample was PBMCs or T cells enriched from blood (not recorded which). The origin of the receptors is a man aged 50-60 years who had recovered from COVID-19.

The J gene is TRBJ1-2, the V gene TRBV9, with 7 bases identical to TRBD1. Germline CDR1 and CDR2: SGDLS and YYNGEE. CDR3 length: 16 amino acids. J was trimmed by 3 bases and V by 3 bases; bases with no gene match: 11. As DNA, the CDR3 is TGTGCCAGCAGCGCCGACAGGGTGGGGTATTACTATGGCTACACCTTC. This gives the protein CASSADRVGYYYGYTF.

This chain links TRBV6-5 with TRBJ2-7; a weak D match, TRBD1 (6 bases). This CDR3 is built from 14 residues. The germline V and J ends were trimmed by 5 bases and 2 bases, with 13 bases remaining between them. Germline V gives CDR1 MNHEY, CDR2 SVGAGI. The CDR3 sequence: CASSRDTNPYEQYF. CDR3 nucleotides: TGTGCCAGCAGTCGGGACACGAATCCCTACGAGCAGTACTTC.